This is a list of T cell receptor beta chains from one sample in a study of untreated major depressive disorder. The method was immunoSEQ multiplex PCR; TCRdb's version includes in-frame clones alone and lacks a portion of them. The profile shows around 13,000 clones, about nine tenths of them singletons. The sample was CD4+ T cells from PBMCs. Receptors were obtained from a man aged 25-45 years with major depressive disorder. CDR3s include the opening cysteine and the closing phenylalanine or tryptophan. A D gene is named only where the DNA matches it firmly. Part of the rows lack a size; the others show once, few, many or a class for expanded clones.

V: TRBV30
J: TRBJ1-6
size: few
D: TRBD1
CDR3: CAWSGQGTGNSPLHF
DNA: TGTGCCTGGAGCGGACAGGGTACGGGTAATTCACCCCTCCACTTT

V: TRBV9
J: TRBJ1-3
size: NA
D: NA
CDR3: CASSVAEADRNTIYF
DNA: TGTGCCAGCAGCGTAGCCGAGGCAGATCGAAACACCATATATTTT

V: TRBV5-4
J: TRBJ2-1
size: NA
D: NA
CDR3: CASSWDFNEQFF
DNA: TGTGCCAGCAGCTGGGATTTCAATGAGCAGTTCTTC

V: TRBV6-4
J: TRBJ1-6
size: NA
D: NA
CDR3: CASSEFGTYSGSPLHF
DNA: TGTGCCAGCAGTGAGTTCGGGACATATTCGGGTTCACCCCTCCACTTT

V: TRBV2
J: TRBJ2-1
size: NA
D: NA
CDR3: CASRGTTPLTEQFF
DNA: TGTGCCAGCAGGGGGACAACACCCCTCACGGAGCAGTTCTTC

V: TRBV27
J: TRBJ1-4
size: NA
D: TRBD1
CDR3: CASASTGGQKLFF
DNA: TGTGCCAGTGCATCCACAGGGGGTCAAAAACTGTTTTTT

V: TRBV7-2
J: TRBJ2-1
size: NA
D: TRBD1
CDR3: CASSPGQGRDEFF
DNA: TGTGCCAGCAGCCCTGGACAGGGCCGAGATGAGTTCTTC

V: TRBV5-1
J: TRBJ1-2
size: NA
D: NA
CDR3: CASSLESLYGYTF
DNA: TGCGCCAGCAGCTTGGAAAGCCTCTATGGCTACACCTTC

V: TRBV30
J: TRBJ2-5
size: NA
D: NA
CDR3: CAWSRDSGETQYF
DNA: TGTGCCTGGAGTCGGGACTCAGGGGAGACCCAGTACTTC

V: TRBV5-1
J: TRBJ1-3
size: NA
D: NA
CDR3: CATDGTGVGNTIYF
DNA: TGCGCCACAGACGGGACGGGTGTCGGGAACACCATATATTTT

V: TRBV5-1
J: TRBJ1-6
size: NA
D: NA
CDR3: CASSLAGPTYNSPLHF
DNA: TGCGCCAGCAGCTTGGCTGGGCCCACCTATAATTCACCCCTCCACTTT

V: TRBV5-1
J: TRBJ2-3
size: NA
D: TRBD2
CDR3: CASSLRPGLAGGTDTQYF
DNA: TGCGCCAGCAGCTTGCGACCGGGACTAGCGGGAGGCACAGATACGCAGTATTTT

V: TRBV2
J: TRBJ2-3
size: once
D: NA
CDR3: CASSASFVTDTQYF
DNA: TGTGCCAGCAGTGCCTCATTTGTGACAGATACGCAGTATTTT

V: TRBV7-3
J: TRBJ1-1
size: NA
D: NA
CDR3: CASSPPGGGTEAFF
DNA: TGTGCCAGCAGCCCCCCCGGGGGGGGCACTGAAGCTTTCTTT

V: TRBV5-4
J: TRBJ1-2
size: NA
D: NA
CDR3: CASSLRGAYQPFYGYTF
DNA: TGTGCCAGCAGTCTTAGGGGGGCATACCAGCCTTTCTATGGCTACACCTTC

V: TRBV6-1
J: TRBJ1-5
size: NA
D: TRBD1
CDR3: CASNGDRAIQPQHF
DNA: TGTGCCAGCAACGGCGACAGGGCGATTCAGCCCCAGCATTTT

V: TRBV27
J: TRBJ2-6
size: NA
D: TRBD1
CDR3: CATSPGTGAAGANVLTF
DNA: TGTGCCACCAGTCCGGGGACAGGGGCTGCTGGGGCCAACGTCCTGACTTTC

V: TRBV18
J: TRBJ1-1
size: NA
D: NA
CDR3: CASSPGEGPGEAFF
DNA: TGTGCCAGCTCACCGGGAGAGGGGCCCGGTGAAGCTTTCTTT

V: TRBV13
J: TRBJ2-1
size: NA
D: NA
CDR3: CASSLSSLSYNEQFF
DNA: TGTGCCAGCAGCTTAAGTAGCTTATCCTACAATGAGCAGTTCTTC

V: TRBV6-5
J: TRBJ2-1
size: once
D: TRBD2
CDR3: CASKGSGNYEQFF
DNA: TGTGCCAGCAAAGGGAGCGGGAACTATGAGCAGTTCTTC

V: TRBV27
J: TRBJ1-1
size: NA
D: TRBD1
CDR3: CASSSQGDTEAFF
DNA: TGTGCCAGCAGTTCACAGGGGGATACTGAAGCTTTCTTT

V: TRBV7-9
J: TRBJ2-2
size: NA
D: TRBD2
CDR3: CASSQTPGREGTGELFF
DNA: TGTGCCAGCAGCCAAACCCCGGGACGGGAGGGCACCGGGGAGCTGTTTTTT

V: TRBV6-1
J: TRBJ2-6
size: NA
D: NA
CDR3: CASSDSRSGANVLTF
DNA: TGTGCCAGCAGTGACTCCAGATCTGGGGCCAACGTCCTGACTTTC

V: TRBV6-6
J: TRBJ1-6
size: NA
D: NA
CDR3: CAIHRGRNSPLHF
DNA: TGTGCCATCCATCGCGGGCGTAATTCACCCCTCCACTTT

V: TRBV7-8
J: TRBJ2-7
size: NA
D: NA
CDR3: CASSPRDSSYEQYF
DNA: TGTGCCAGCAGCCCTCGGGACTCGTCCTACGAGCAGTACTTC

V: TRBV14
J: TRBJ2-5
size: NA
D: NA
CDR3: CASSQPLGGGEETQYF
DNA: TGTGCCAGCAGCCAACCCCTCGGAGGAGGGGAGGAGACCCAGTACTTC

V: TRBV4-1
J: TRBJ1-5
size: few
D: NA
CDR3: CASSQSRQENQPQHF
DNA: TGCGCCAGCAGCCAAAGCAGACAGGAGAATCAGCCCCAGCATTTT

V: TRBV4-2
J: TRBJ2-3
size: once
D: NA
CDR3: CASSQEGDTQYF
DNA: TGTGCCAGCAGCCAAGAGGGAGATACGCAGTATTTT

V: TRBV6-6
J: TRBJ2-3
size: NA
D: TRBD1
CDR3: CASSQGARRDTQYF
DNA: TGTGCCAGCAGCCAGGGGGCGCGGAGAGATACGCAGTATTTT

V: TRBV5-1
J: TRBJ1-1
size: NA
D: NA
CDR3: CASSLEIRGSAEAFF
DNA: TGCGCCAGCAGCTTGGAGATACGGGGTTCAGCTGAAGCTTTCTTT

V: TRBV7-2
J: TRBJ2-7
size: NA
D: NA
CDR3: CASSLNSYEQYF
DNA: TGTGCCAGCAGCTTAAACTCCTACGAGCAGTACTTC

V: TRBV6-5
J: TRBJ1-5
size: NA
D: TRBD1
CDR3: CASSLDRGQPQHF
DNA: TGTGCCAGCTCCCTTGACAGGGGTCAGCCCCAGCATTTT

V: TRBV30
J: TRBJ2-1
size: NA
D: TRBD2
CDR3: CASGTSGYNEQFF
DNA: TGTGCCTCCGGGACTAGCGGGTACAATGAGCAGTTCTTC

V: TRBV11-2
J: TRBJ1-1
size: NA
D: NA
CDR3: CASSKSPGREAFF
DNA: TGTGCCAGCAGCAAGAGTCCCGGCCGTGAAGCTTTCTTT

V: TRBV28
J: TRBJ1-5
size: few
D: TRBD1
CDR3: CASSKTGYNQPQHF
DNA: TGTGCCAGCAGTAAGACAGGGTACAATCAGCCCCAGCATTTT

V: TRBV5-1
J: TRBJ2-7
size: NA
D: NA
CDR3: CASSLREQGGAYEQYF
DNA: TGCGCCAGCAGCCTACGGGAACAGGGAGGCGCCTACGAGCAGTACTTC

V: TRBV29-1
J: TRBJ2-7
size: once
D: NA
CDR3: CSVVPRRGGKLVNEQYF
DNA: TGCAGCGTTGTTCCGAGGCGTGGAGGGAAGTTAGTCAACGAGCAGTACTTC

V: TRBV5-5
J: TRBJ2-5
size: NA
D: NA
CDR3: CASSLQETQYF
DNA: TGTGCCAGCAGCTTGCAAGAGACCCAGTACTTC

V: TRBV19
J: TRBJ1-5
size: NA
D: NA
CDR3: CASSPRGGGGQPQHF
DNA: TGTGCCAGTAGCCCCAGGGGTGGGGGCGGGCAGCCCCAGCATTTT

V: TRBV19
J: TRBJ1-1
size: once
D: NA
CDR3: CASNLQGGTEAFF
DNA: TGTGCCAGTAACTTACAGGGAGGCACTGAAGCTTTCTTT